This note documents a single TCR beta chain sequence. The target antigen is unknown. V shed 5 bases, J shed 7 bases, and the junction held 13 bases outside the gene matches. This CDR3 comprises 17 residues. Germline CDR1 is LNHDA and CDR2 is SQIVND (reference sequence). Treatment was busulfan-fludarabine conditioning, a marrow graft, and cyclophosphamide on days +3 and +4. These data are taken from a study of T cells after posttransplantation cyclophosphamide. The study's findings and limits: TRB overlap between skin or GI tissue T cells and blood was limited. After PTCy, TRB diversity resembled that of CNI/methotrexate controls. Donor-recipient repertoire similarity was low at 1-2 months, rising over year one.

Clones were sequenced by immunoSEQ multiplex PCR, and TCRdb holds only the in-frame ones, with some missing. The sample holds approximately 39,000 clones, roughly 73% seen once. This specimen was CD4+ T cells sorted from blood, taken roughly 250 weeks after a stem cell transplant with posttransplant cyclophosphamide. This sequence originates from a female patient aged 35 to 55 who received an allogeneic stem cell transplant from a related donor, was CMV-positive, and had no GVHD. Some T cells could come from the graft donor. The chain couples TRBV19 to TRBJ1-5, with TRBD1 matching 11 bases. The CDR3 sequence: CASSPYGQGAWRQPQHF. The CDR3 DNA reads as TGTGCCAGTAGTCCTTACGGACAGGGGGCCTGGCGGCAGCCCCAGCATTTT. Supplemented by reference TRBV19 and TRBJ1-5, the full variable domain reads DGGITQSPKYLFRKEGQNVTLSCEQNLNHDAMYWYRQDPGQGLRLIYYSQIVNDFQKGDIAEGYSVSREKKESFPLTVTSAQKNPTAFYLCASSPYGQGAWRQPQHFGDGTRLSIL.